This T cell receptor (beta chain) was sequenced in a study of technical replicates of blood from a handful of donors. About this clone itself: Germline and junction disagree at one end, which may indicate a read error.

This table comes from immunoSEQ multiplex PCR, and its TCRdb copy is limited to in-frame clones, with some not included. Of around 69,000 clones listed, nearly 98% were seen once; the top ten hold roughly 0.2%. CDR3 length: 13 amino acids. Germline CDR1 is MDHEN and CDR2 is SYDVKM. Sequencing was performed on T cells isolated from PBMCs. The genes are TRBV28 and TRBJ2-7, with 7 bases fitting TRBD2. This clonotype was obtained from a human donor in good health. CDR3 sequence (DNA): TGTGCCAGCAGTTTACACGGAGGGACTACCAGGCACTTC. Protein product: CASSLHGGTTRHF. The full variable domain, with the rest looked up from reference TRBV28 and TRBJ2-7, is DVKVTQSSRYLVKRTGEKVFLECVQDMDHENMFWYRQDPGLGLRLIYFSYDVKMKEKGDIPEGYSVSREKKERFSLILESASTNQTSMYLCASSLHGGTTRHFGPGTRLTVT.